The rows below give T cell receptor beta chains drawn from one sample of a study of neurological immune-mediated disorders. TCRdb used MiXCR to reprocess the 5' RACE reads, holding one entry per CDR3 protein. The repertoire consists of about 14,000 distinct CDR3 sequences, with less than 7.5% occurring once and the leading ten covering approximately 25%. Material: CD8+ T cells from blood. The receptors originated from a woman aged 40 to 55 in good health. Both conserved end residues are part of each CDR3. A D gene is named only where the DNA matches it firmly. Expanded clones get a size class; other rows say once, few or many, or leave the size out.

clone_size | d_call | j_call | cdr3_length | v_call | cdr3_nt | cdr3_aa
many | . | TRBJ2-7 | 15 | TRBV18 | TGTGCCAGCTCACCAAGCGGACTCGACCCCTACGAGCAGTACTTC | CASSPSGLDPYEQYF
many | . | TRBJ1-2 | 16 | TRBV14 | TGTGCCAGCAGCCAAGATTGGGGGGCTAGCCCCCATGGCTACACCTTC | CASSQDWGASPHGYTF
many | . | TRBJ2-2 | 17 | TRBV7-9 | TGTGCCAGCAGCTTTGTAGCGGAGCTCTCGAACACCGGGGAGCTGTTTTTT | CASSFVAELSNTGELFF
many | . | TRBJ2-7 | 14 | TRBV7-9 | TGTGCCAGCAGCTCCGGGGGTAGCGTCTACGAGCAGTACTTC | CASSSGGSVYEQYF
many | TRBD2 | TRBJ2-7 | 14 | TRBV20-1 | TGCAGTGCTCCCGGGACTAGCGCGACCTACGAGCAGTACTTC | CSAPGTSATYEQYF
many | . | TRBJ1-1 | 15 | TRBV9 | TGTGCCAGCAGCGGAGGATCTTGGGGGAACACTGAAGCTTTCTTT | CASSGGSWGNTEAFF
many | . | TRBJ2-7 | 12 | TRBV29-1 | TGCAGCGTTGAACTTAGGGGGAGCGAGCAGTACTTC | CSVELRGSEQYF
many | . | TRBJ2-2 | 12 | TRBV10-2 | TGCGCCAGCAGTGAGAGTGGGGGCGGGCTGTTTTTT | CASSESGGGLFF
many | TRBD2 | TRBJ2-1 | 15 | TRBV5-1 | TGCGCCAGCAGCGGCGCGGGGGGCATTTACAATGAGCAGTTCTTC | CASSGAGGIYNEQFF
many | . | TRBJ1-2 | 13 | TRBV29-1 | TGCAGCGCACTCCTAACAGAAATCTATGGCTACACCTTC | CSALLTEIYGYTF
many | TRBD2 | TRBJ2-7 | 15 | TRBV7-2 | TGTGCCAGCAGCCTGACTAGCGGGAGGTCCCACGAGCAGTACTTC | CASSLTSGRSHEQYF
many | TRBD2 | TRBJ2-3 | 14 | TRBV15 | TGTGCCATTGGACTAGCGGGATACACAGATACGCAGTATTTT | CAIGLAGYTDTQYF
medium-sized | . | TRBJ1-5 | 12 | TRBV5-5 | TGTGCCAGCAGCTTGTCGGGTCAGCCCCAGCATTTT | CASSLSGQPQHF
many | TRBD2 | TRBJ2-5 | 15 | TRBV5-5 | TGTGCCAGCAGCTGGACGTGGGGGGGCCAAGAGACCCAGTACTTC | CASSWTWGGQETQYF
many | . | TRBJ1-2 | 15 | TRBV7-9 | TGTGCCAGCAGCTTTATCGGTGAAGGGGCCTATGGCTACACCTTC | CASSFIGEGAYGYTF
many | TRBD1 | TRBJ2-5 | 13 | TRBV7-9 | TGTGCCAGCAGCCCCACAGGGGAGGAGACCCAGTACTTC | CASSPTGEETQYF
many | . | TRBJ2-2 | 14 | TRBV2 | TGTGCCAGCAGGCCTGCAGGGTACGCCGGGGAGCTGTTTTTT | CASRPAGYAGELFF
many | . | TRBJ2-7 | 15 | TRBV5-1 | TGCGCCAGCAGCTTGCGGTCAGGGGGGTCCTACGAGCAGTACTTC | CASSLRSGGSYEQYF
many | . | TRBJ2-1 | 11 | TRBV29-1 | TGCAGCGTTGACGGGGTGGGGCACGAGTTCTTC | CSVDGVGHEFF
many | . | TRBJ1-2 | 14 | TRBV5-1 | TGCGCCAGCAGCTTGCAGGGAGGTGACTATGGCTACACCTTC | CASSLQGGDYGYTF
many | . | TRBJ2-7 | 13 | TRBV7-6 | TGTGCCAGCAGCTCCTCTACAGGAGGCGAGCAGTACTTC | CASSSSTGGEQYF
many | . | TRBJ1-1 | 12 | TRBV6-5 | TGTGCAGCCGGGGGGGGAGACACTGAAGCTTTCTTT | CAAGGGDTEAFF
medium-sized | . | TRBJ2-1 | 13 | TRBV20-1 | TGCAGTGCTAGAGATTTCCAGTACAATGAGCAGTTCTTC | CSARDFQYNEQFF
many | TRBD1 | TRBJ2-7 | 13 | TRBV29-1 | TGCAGCGTGAGGACAGGGGGTTTCAACGAGCAGTACTTC | CSVRTGGFNEQYF
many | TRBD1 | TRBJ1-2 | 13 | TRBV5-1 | TGCGCCAGCAGCTTGGGGGACAGAGGTGGCTACACCTTC | CASSLGDRGGYTF
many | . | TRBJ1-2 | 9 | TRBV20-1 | TGCAGTGCTAGCTATGGCTACACCTTC | CSASYGYTF
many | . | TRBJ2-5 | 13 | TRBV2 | TGTGCCAGATCCTGGGTCCTCCAAGAGACCCAGTACTTC | CARSWVLQETQYF
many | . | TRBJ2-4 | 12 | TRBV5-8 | TGTGCCAGCGCTCTTCCGGGCCCCGAGGCCTACTTC | CASALPGPEAYF
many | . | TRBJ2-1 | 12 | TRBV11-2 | TGTGCCAGCAGGCCCGGGATGGATGAGCAGTTCTTC | CASRPGMDEQFF
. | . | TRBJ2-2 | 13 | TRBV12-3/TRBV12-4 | TGTGCCAGCAGTTTGGGCGAGGCCGGGGAGCTTCTTTTT | CASSLGEAGELLF
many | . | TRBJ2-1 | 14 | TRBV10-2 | TGCGCCAGCAGTGAGCTTAGCGACTACAATGAGCAGTTCTTC | CASSELSDYNEQFF
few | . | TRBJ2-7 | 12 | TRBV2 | TGTGCCAGTCTCCGGGGGAGTTACGAGCAGTACTTC | CASLRGSYEQYF
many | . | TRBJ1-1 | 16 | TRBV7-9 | TGTGCCAGCAGCTCACTAAGGGTTCAGACCAACACTGAAGCTTTCTTT | CASSSLRVQTNTEAFF
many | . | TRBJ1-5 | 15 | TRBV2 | TGTGCCAGCAGTGAGCGAACAGGGAACAATCAGCCCCAGCATTTT | CASSERTGNNQPQHF
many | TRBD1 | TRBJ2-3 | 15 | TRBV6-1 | TGTGCCAGCAGTGAAGCACAGGGGGCGACAGATACGCAGTATTTT | CASSEAQGATDTQYF
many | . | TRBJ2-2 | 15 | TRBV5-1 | TGCGCCAGCAGCTTGGGCCAGGGAGCGACCGGGGAGCTGTTTTTT | CASSLGQGATGELFF
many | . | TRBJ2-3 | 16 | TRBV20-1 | TGCAGTGCTAGCGGGGACGGCGAAACTAGCACAGATACGCAGTATTTT | CSASGDGETSTDTQYF
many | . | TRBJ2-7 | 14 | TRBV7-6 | TGTGCCAGCAGCTTACAGGGCGCTGGGTACGAGCAGTACTTC | CASSLQGAGYEQYF
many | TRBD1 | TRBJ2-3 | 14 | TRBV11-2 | TGTGCCAGCAGCTACAGGGGGATTCCAGATACGCAGTATTTT | CASSYRGIPDTQYF
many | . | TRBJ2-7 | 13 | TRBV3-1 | TGTGCCAGCAGCCTCGGACTCCCCTACGAGCAGTACTTC | CASSLGLPYEQYF
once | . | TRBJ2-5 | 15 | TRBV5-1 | TGCGCCAGCAGCAGCCGGAAAGGTCTAGCGGAGACCCAGTACTTC | CASSSRKGLAETQYF
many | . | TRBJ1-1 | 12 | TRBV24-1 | TGTGCCACCGCCAGTGGTGGGGATGAAGCTTTCTTT | CATASGGDEAFF
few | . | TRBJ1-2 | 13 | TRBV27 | TGTGCCAGCAGTTTTAACACAGACTATGGCTACACCTTC | CASSFNTDYGYTF
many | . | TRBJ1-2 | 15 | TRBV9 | TGTGCCAGCAGCCCCTATGGGGGGGGCTACTATGGCTACACCTTC | CASSPYGGGYYGYTF
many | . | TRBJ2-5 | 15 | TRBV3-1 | TGTGCCAGCAGCCAAGATCTGAGTGACTCGAAGACCCAGTACTTC | CASSQDLSDSKTQYF
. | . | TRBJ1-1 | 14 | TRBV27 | TGTGCCAGCAGTTTACGGGGGGGATCCACTGAAGCTTTCTTT | CASSLRGGSTEAFF
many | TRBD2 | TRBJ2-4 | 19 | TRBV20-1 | TGCAGTGCTAGTGGGGTCCAGCGGGGGGGATCCATAGCCAAAAACATTCAGTACTTC | CSASGVQRGGSIAKNIQYF
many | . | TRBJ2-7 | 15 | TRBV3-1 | TGTGCCAGCAGCCAAGATATCGGTCCTGCCTACGAGCAGTACTTC | CASSQDIGPAYEQYF
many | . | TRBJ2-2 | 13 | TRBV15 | TGTGCCACCAGCAGAGGGGGGACCGGGGAGCTGTTTTTT | CATSRGGTGELFF
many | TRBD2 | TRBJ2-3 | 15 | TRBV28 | TGTGCCAGCAGTTTCGGGCTAGCGGAACTGGATACGCAGTATTTT | CASSFGLAELDTQYF